Following are 20 T cell receptor beta chains from one sample sequenced in a study of identical twins. TCRdb reanalysed the 5' RACE reads using MiXCR and keeps one entry per CDR3 protein. The sample comprises nearly 200,000 distinct CDR3 sequences, approximately 15% of which are singletons, and over 35% rests with the top ten. These data are also associated with another study on T cells expressing NK-cell markers.

Sequencing used CD8+ T cells sorted from blood. Receptors originate from a young woman in good health.

This chain links TRBV10-1 with TRBJ1-1; D is undetermined. Trimming shortened V by 3 bases and J by 6 bases, and 11 bases separated the two germline ends. This CDR3 comprises 13 residues. Germline loops: CDR1 WNHNN, CDR2 SYGVQD (reference sequence). The CDR3 sequence: CASSETSGSEAFF. The CDR3 bases are TGCGCCAGCAGTGAAACCTCCGGCTCTGAAGCTTTCTTT.

A few counts support this clonotype. The V gene is TRBV27, the J gene TRBJ1-2; D not certain. CDR1 is MNHEY and CDR2 is SMNVEV in the germline V gene (reference sequence). The CDR3 extends over 15 amino acids. V was pared by 4 bases and J by 4 bases, with 16 bases between. CDR3 bases: TGTGCCAGCAGTTCGGGATGGGAGCAACCCTATGGCTACACCTTC. Its protein product is CASSSGWEQPYGYTF.

This clonotype has just a few counts. This rearrangement joins TRBV5-1 to TRBJ1-1; no reliable D call. V was clipped by 0 bases and J by 4 bases, with 10 bases between them. CDR1 SGHRS and CDR2 YFSETQ come from the germline V gene. The CDR3 covers 14 residues. CDR3 sequence: CASSLVVAGTEAFF. In nucleotides, the CDR3 is TGCGCCAGCAGCTTGGTCGTCGCGGGCACTGAAGCTTTCTTT.

This clonotype showed up many times. This chain connects TRBV29-1 to TRBJ2-1, with a possible D match to TRBD1 (6 bases). Trimming stripped 7 bases from V and 7 bases from J, with 14 bases between. Per germline, CDR1 SQVTM and CDR2 ANQGSEA. The CDR3 has 12 residues. In nucleotides, the CDR3 is TGCAGCGCCCCAGGGGTTCCGAATGAGCAGTTCTTC. Residues: CSAPGVPNEQFF.

V usage is TRBV4-2 and J usage is TRBJ2-7, with D possibly being TRBD1 (6 bases). Germline CDR1 and CDR2: LGHNA and YNFKEQ. Deletions cut 4 bases from V and 0 bases from J, with 13 bases between. There are 15 residues in the CDR3. The DNA of the CDR3 is TGTGCCAGCAGCCCGACAGGCGTCCCCTCCTACGAGCAGTACTTC. It specifies CASSPTGVPSYEQYF.

J is TRBJ1-4 and V is TRBV21-1; the table's TRBD1 call for D was not verified on the DNA. TRBV21-1 is classified as a pseudogene. The CDR3 totals 17 residues. The CDR3 DNA is TGTGCCAGCAGCAAAAGGAATCGGGACAGGGCGGTTGAAAAACTGTTTTTT. Translating it yields CASSKRNRDRAVEKLFF.

This rearrangement joins TRBV29-1 to TRBJ2-1, with 7 bases aligning to TRBD1. The CDR3 contains 14 residues. The germline V gene encodes CDR1 SQVTM and CDR2 ANQGSEA. V lost 8 bases to trimming and J lost 7 bases; unmatched junction nucleotides: 14. The CDR3: CSFWPGQGENEQFF. The CDR3 DNA reads TGCAGCTTTTGGCCGGGGCAGGGGGAGAATGAGCAGTTCTTC.

This chain connects TRBV27 to TRBJ1-4; perhaps TRBD1 as D (5 bases). V lost 6 bases, J lost 8 bases, and 16 bases lay in between. Germline V gene sequence: CDR1 MNHEY, CDR2 SMNVEV (reference sequence). The CDR3 has 14 residues. The CDR3 DNA follows: TGTGCCAGCAGCCACTGGGGGGAAGGAGAAAAACTGTTTTTT. This translates into CASSHWGEGEKLFF.

The rearrangement links TRBV5-1 to TRBJ2-3; 7 bases are shared with TRBD1. Unmatched junction bases numbered 10, after V lost 1 base and J lost 2 bases. This CDR3 has 17 residues. From germline, CDR1 is SGHRS and CDR2 YFSETQ. The DNA for the CDR3 is TGCGCCAGCAGCTTGACTCCGGGACAGTACTACACAGATACGCAGTATTTT. Translating it yields CASSLTPGQYYTDTQYF.

This clonotype was found a few times. The chain links TRBV25-1 to TRBJ2-7; 7 nucleotides align to TRBD1. The CDR3 contains 15 residues. V dropped 4 bases and J dropped 4; count of bases not matched to a gene: 10. CDR1 and CDR2 from the germline V gene are MGHDK and SYGVNS. The CDR3 coding sequence is TGTGCCAGCAGTGGGGGGACAGTAGCGAGGTACGAGCAGTACTTC. Translated, it gives CASSGGTVARYEQYF.

This clonotype appeared once. The chain is built from TRBV6-1 and TRBJ2-6; D possibly corresponds to TRBD2 (6 bases). Trimming stripped 0 bases from V and 3 bases from J, with 9 bases between. The CDR3 length is 16 residues. The V gene's germline CDR1 is MNHNS and CDR2 SASEGT. The CDR3 sequence: CASSEAAGSGANVLTF. CDR3 nucleotides: TGTGCCAGCAGTGAAGCCGCGGGGAGTGGGGCCAACGTCCTGACTTTC.

The chain employs TRBV7-9 and TRBJ1-1; 7 bases align to TRBD1. The V segment lost 5 bases and the J segment 4 bases; nucleotides outside the gene matches: 4. Germline lookup yields CDR1 SEHNR and CDR2 FQNEAQ (reference sequence). The CDR3 sequence is 13 residues long. The DNA for the CDR3 is TGTGCCAGCAGCGAGGCAGGGGGCACTGAAGCTTTCTTT. Protein product: CASSEAGGTEAFF.

The chain couples TRBV2 to TRBJ2-7; weak D call: TRBD2 (5 bases). CDR1 SNHLY and CDR2 FYNNEI come from the germline V gene. CDR3 length: 13 residues. V lost 8 bases to trimming and J lost 3 bases, with 14 bases between them. The CDR3 DNA reads TGTGCCAGCCTTGCCGGGAAAGTCTACGAGCAGTACTTC. Amino acid sequence: CASLAGKVYEQYF.

This chain's CDR3 is CASSLSGGVEQFF. CDR3 in DNA: TGTGCCAGCAGCTTGTCTGGGGGCGTTGAGCAGTTCTTC. This chain joins TRBV5-6 and TRBJ2-1; TRBD1 might be the D (6 bases). Trimming cost V 1 base and J 9 bases, with 11 bases left between them. The CDR3 loop spans 13 amino acids. Germline CDR1 SGHDT, CDR2 YYEEEE.

The chain combines TRBV9 with TRBJ2-1; 8 positions match TRBD1. Trimming removed 3 bases from V and 5 bases from J; junction bases left unmatched: 4. From germline, CDR1 is SGDLS and CDR2 YYNGEE. The CDR3 runs to 14 residues. CDR3 in DNA: TGTGCCAGCAGCGCTAGGACAGGGAACAATGAGCAGTTCTTC. It is translated as CASSARTGNNEQFF.

The rearrangement joins TRBV2 to TRBJ2-5; D unresolved. Trimming took 0 bases from V and 0 from J, leaving 8 bases between them. CDR3 length: 15 amino acids. Per the germline V gene, CDR1 is SNHLY and CDR2 is FYNNEI. The CDR3 DNA sequence: TGTGCCAGCAGTGAAGCAATAACGGACCAAGAGACCCAGTACTTC. It yields the protein CASSEAITDQETQYF.

This sequence joins TRBV15 and TRBJ1-1, with no clear D. The germline gives CDR1 LNHNV, CDR2 YYDKDF (reference sequence). The V end was cut by 5 bases, the J end by 0 bases, with 4 bases between. This CDR3 is built from 12 residues. CDR3 amino acids: CATSGLNTEAFF. CDR3 DNA sequence: TGTGCCACCAGCGGACTGAACACTGAAGCTTTCTTT. The full variable domain, its missing parts supplied by reference TRBV15 and TRBJ1-1, is DAMVIQNPRYQVTQFGKPVTLSCSQTLNHNVMYWYQQKSSQAPKLLFHYYDKDFNNEADTPDNFQSRRPNTSFCFLDIRSPGLGDTAMYLCATSGLNTEAFFGQGTRLTVV.

Only a few counts were recorded for this clonotype. The chain uses TRBV12-3 or TRBV12-4 and TRBJ2-7; 9 nucleotides align to TRBD1. The CDR3 contains 16 residues. V gave up 7 bases and J gave up 2 bases; unmatched junction bases: 12. CDR3 DNA: TGTGCCAGCACCGACATGTTAGGGACAGGGACCTACGAGCAGTACTTC. Its protein is CASTDMLGTGTYEQYF.

This clonotype turned up a few times. The chain joins TRBV5-1 to TRBJ1-1; 9 nucleotides align to TRBD1. CDR3 length: 18 amino acids. From germline, CDR1 is SGHRS and CDR2 YFSETQ. Trimming removed 0 bases from V and 8 bases from J; junction bases left unmatched: 17. The CDR3 DNA sequence: TGCGCCAGCAGCTTGGTACCGGACAGGGGTCGTCTGGGGGGAGAAGCTTTCTTT. Translation: CASSLVPDRGRLGGEAFF.

This clonotype was counted only a few times. V is TRBV20-1 and J is TRBJ2-1; TRBD2 aligns across 8 bases. J was trimmed by 2 bases and V by 4 bases; bases with no gene match: 4. The CDR3 covers 14 residues. The germline gives CDR1 DFQATT, CDR2 SNEGSKA (reference sequence). The CDR3 spells CSATRTSTYNEQFF. CDR3 coding DNA: TGCAGTGCTACCCGGACTAGCACCTACAATGAGCAGTTCTTC.